The clone carrying this TCR beta chain was counted between two and nine times. This sample stems from a study of blood T cell repertoires in COVID-19. Background on the study: Donors in the United States, Italy and Spain gave samples during acute or convalescent COVID-19. From T cells, B-cell-depleted T cells, or PBMCs came the material, which was cDNA or gDNA.

Per the authors' pipeline: Counts of nucleated cells, estimated from reference gene primer amplification, were obtained. Generated by immunoSEQ multiplex PCR, the TCRdb table keeps only in-frame clones and is missing some. That table supplies the V and J calls and clone size; D and trimming were determined from the DNA. The sample includes some 220,000 clones, 83% of them seen just once. The material sequenced was peripheral blood. The sequence was obtained from a human donor in a cohort sampled during active COVID-19.

The CDR3 is CASSPPQDSSGNQPQHF. The CDR3 bases are TGTGCCAGCTCACCACCCCAGGACAGTTCGGGCAATCAGCCCCAGCATTTT. The chain has TRBV18 and TRBJ1-5; D perhaps matches TRBD1 (6 bases). The CDR3 has 17 residues. Deletions cut 0 bases from V and 2 bases from J, with 14 bases between. The germline V gene encodes CDR1 KGHSH and CDR2 LQKENI.